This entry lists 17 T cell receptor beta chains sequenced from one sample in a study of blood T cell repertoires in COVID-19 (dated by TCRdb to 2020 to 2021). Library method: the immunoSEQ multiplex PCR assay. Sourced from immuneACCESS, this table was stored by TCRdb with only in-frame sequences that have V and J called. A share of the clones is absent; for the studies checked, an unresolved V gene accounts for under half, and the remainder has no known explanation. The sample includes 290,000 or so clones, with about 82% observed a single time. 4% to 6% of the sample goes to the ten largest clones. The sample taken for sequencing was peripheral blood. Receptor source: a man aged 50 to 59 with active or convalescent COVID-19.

Here the CDR3 DNA reads TGTGCCAGAAGCTCGACCGGGACTAGAAGTAACGGGGAGCTGTTTTTT. It translates to CARSSTGTRSNGELFF. The chain links TRBV5-3 to TRBJ2-2; 8 bases match TRBD2. TRBV5-3 belongs to the ORF category, with a function that is uncertain. The CDR3 contains 16 residues. Trimming took 3 bases from V and 7 from J; bases not matched to a gene: 11.

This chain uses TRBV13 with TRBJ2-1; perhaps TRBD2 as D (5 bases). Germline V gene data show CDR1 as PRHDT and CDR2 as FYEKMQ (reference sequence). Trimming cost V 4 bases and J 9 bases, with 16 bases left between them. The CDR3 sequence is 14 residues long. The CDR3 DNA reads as TGTGCCAGCAGCTCTGCGACGGGATTGGGTGAGCAGTTCTTC. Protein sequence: CASSSATGLGEQFF.

In nucleotides, the CDR3 is TGTGCCAGCAGCCCCCCGACTAGGAGAGAGACCCAGTACTTC. It specifies CASSPPTRRETQYF. The rearrangement joins TRBV7-2 to TRBJ2-5; maybe TRBD2 (6 bases). Looked up from germline, CDR1 is SGHTA and CDR2 is FQGNSA. V was trimmed by 5 bases and J by 4 bases, leaving 14 bases between them. CDR3 length: 14 residues.

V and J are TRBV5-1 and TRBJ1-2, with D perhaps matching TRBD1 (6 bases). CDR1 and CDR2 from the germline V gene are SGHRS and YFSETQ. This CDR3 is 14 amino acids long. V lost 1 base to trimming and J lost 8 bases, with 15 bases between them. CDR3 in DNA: TGCGCCAGCAGCTTGACAGGGCGTTCGGGAGGCTACACCTTC. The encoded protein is CASSLTGRSGGYTF. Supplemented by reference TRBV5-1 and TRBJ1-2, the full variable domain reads KAGVTQTPRYLIKTRGQQVTLSCSPISGHRSVSWYQQTPGQGLQFLFEYFSETQRNKGNFPGRFSGRQFSNSRSEMNVSTLELGDSALYLCASSLTGRSGGYTFGSGTRLTVV.

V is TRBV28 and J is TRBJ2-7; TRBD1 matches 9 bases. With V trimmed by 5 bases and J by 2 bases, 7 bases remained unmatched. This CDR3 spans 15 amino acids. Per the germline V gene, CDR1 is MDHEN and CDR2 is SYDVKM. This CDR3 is CASSRGTGHTYEQYF. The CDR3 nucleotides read TGTGCCAGCAGTAGAGGGACAGGGCATACCTACGAGCAGTACTTC.

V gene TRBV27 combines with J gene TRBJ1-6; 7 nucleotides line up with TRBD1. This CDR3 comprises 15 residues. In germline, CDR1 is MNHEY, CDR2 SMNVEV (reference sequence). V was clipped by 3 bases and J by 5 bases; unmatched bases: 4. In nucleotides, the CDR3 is TGTGCCAGCAGTTTTGCAGGGGGGAATAATTCACCCCTCCACTTT. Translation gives CASSFAGGNNSPLHF.

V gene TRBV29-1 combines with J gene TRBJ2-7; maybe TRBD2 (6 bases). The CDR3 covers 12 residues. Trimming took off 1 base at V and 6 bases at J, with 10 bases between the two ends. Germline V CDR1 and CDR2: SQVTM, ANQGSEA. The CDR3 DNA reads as TGCAGCGTTGAAGGTCGAGCGGGCGAGCAGTACTTC. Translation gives CSVEGRAGEQYF.

The CDR3 bases are TGCAGCGTTGCACAGGGGGCCGAAGAGACCCAGTACTTC. Amino acid sequence: CSVAQGAEETQYF. The V gene is TRBV29-1, the J gene TRBJ2-5, with 9 positions matching TRBD1. Germline V gene data show CDR1 as SQVTM and CDR2 as ANQGSEA. The CDR3 runs to 13 residues. Unmatched junction bases numbered 3, after V lost 4 bases and J lost 3 bases.

CDR3 sequence (DNA): TGTGCCAGCTCTAGGAGCGGGGAGTACATGGAGCAGTTCTTC. Protein: CASSRSGEYMEQFF. J is TRBJ2-1 and V is TRBV7-3, with 7 bases lining up with TRBD2. V trimming: 8 bases; J trimming: 10 bases; junction bases outside the gene matches: 14. Germline values: CDR1 SGHTA, CDR2 FQGTGA. CDR3 length: 14 residues.

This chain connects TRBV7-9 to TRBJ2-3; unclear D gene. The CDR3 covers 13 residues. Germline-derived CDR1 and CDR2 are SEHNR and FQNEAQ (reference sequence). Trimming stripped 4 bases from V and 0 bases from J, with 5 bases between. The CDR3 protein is CASSYGSTDTQYF. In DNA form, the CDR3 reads TGTGCCAGCAGCTACGGGAGCACAGATACGCAGTATTTT. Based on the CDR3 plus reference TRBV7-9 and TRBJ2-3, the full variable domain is DTGVSQNPRHKITKRGQNVTFRCDPISEHNRLYWYRQTLGQGPEFLTYFQNEAQLEKSRLLSDRFSAERPKGSFSTLEIQRTEQGDSAMYLCASSYGSTDTQYFGPGTRLTVL.

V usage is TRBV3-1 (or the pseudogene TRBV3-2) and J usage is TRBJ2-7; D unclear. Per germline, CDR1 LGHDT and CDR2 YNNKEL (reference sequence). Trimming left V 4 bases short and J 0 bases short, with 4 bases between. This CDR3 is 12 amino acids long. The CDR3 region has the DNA TGTGCCAGCAGCCCTTTCTCCTACGAGCAGTACTTC. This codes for CASSPFSYEQYF.

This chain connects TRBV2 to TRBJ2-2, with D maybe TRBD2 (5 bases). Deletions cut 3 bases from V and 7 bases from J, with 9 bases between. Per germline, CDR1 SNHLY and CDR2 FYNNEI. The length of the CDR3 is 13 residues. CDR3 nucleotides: TGTGCCAGCAGTGATGTCGGGATCGGGGAGCTGTTTTTT. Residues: CASSDVGIGELFF.

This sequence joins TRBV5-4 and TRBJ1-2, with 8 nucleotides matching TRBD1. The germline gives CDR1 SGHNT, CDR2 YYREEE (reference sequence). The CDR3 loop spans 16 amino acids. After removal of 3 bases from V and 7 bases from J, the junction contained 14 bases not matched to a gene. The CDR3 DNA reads TGTGCCAGCAGCTGGTGGACAGGGCCCGGGATGGGTGGCTACACCTTC. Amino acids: CASSWWTGPGMGGYTF.

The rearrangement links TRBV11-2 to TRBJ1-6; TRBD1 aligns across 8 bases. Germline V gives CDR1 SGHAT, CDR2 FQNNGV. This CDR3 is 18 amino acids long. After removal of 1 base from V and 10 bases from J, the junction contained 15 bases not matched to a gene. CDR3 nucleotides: TGTGCCAGCAGCTTAGGCCTTTCCTTTGGACAGGGTAAATCACCCCTCCACTTT. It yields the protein CASSLGLSFGQGKSPLHF.

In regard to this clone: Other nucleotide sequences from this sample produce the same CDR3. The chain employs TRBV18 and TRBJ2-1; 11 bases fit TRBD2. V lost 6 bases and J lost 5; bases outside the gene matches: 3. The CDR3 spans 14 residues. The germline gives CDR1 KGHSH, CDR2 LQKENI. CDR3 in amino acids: CASSPGLADNEQFF. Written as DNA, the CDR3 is TGTGCCAGCTCCCCGGGACTAGCGGACAATGAGCAGTTCTTC.

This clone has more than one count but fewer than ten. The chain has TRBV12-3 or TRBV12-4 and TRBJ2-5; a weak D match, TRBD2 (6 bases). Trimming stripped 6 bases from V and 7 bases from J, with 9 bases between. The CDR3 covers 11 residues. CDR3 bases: TGTGCCAGCAGCTACGGGGGGACCCAGTACTTC. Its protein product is CASSYGGTQYF.

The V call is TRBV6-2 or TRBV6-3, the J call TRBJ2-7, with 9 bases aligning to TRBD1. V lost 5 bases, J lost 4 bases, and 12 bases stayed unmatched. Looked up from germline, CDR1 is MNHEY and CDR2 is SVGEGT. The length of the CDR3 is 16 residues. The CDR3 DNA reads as TGTGCCAGCAGTCCACGGGGGACAGGGAAAGGATACGAGCAGTACTTC. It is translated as CASSPRGTGKGYEQYF.